This T cell receptor beta chain originates from a study of OX40 agonist ivuxolimab in advanced cancers. Prior autoimmune disease or systemic immunosuppression barred patients. Only in-frame clones appear in the TCRdb table, and some are missing; sequencing was by immunoSEQ multiplex PCR. The sample has approximately 88,000 clones, around nine tenths seen once. Losses at the gene ends were 10 bases for V and 6 bases for J; bases not matched to a gene: 10. The CDR3 spans 13 residues. In germline, CDR1 is SNHLY, CDR2 FYNNEI. The chain is built from TRBV2 and TRBJ2-7; 9 positions agree with TRBD1. Here the sequenced sample was CD4+ or CD8+ T cells sorted from blood, taken in a trial of the OX40 agonist ivuxolimab. The sequence was collected from an adult with an advanced solid tumor such as melanoma, head and neck, liver or kidney cancer. The CDR3 reads CATGQGRISEQYF. CDR3 sequence (DNA): TGTGCCACCGGACAGGGGAGAATCAGCGAGCAGTACTTC.